The 26 T cell receptor beta chains in this list originate from one sample, sequenced in a study of T-cell reconstitution after alpha-beta-depleted transplantation in children. Unique molecular identifiers were built into the TCRbeta library. TCRdb reanalysed the PCR reads using MiXCR and keeps one entry per CDR3 protein. The table includes 300,000 to 400,000 distinct CDR3 sequences, roughly 17% detected once. The sample in question was PBMCs, mostly from graft donor cells, obtained 360 days after TCRalphabeta/CD19-depleted stem cell transplant. Receptors were obtained from a male patient aged 2-15 years who had a stem cell transplant for acute lymphoblastic leukemia, so the T cells may come from the graft donor.

The chain recombines TRBV12-3 or TRBV12-4 with TRBJ1-1, with D uncertain. CDR3 size: 12 residues. Trimming pared 3 bases from V and 10 bases from J, leaving 12 bases between. In nucleotides, the CDR3 is TGTGCCAGCAGTTTTTTCGGAAGCGGAGCTTTCTTT. It is translated as CASSFFGSGAFF.

This clonotype was detected ten times or more. The chain couples TRBV5-1 to TRBJ2-3; 7 bases match TRBD1. The junction had 5 bases not matched to a gene; V was cut back by 3 bases and J by 4 bases. CDR3 length equals 14 residues. The V gene's germline CDR1 is SGHRS and CDR2 YFSETQ. CDR3 sequence (DNA): TGCGCCAGCAGCTACGACAGGGCACCAGATACGCAGTATTTT. Amino acids: CASSYDRAPDTQYF.

A few counts support this clonotype. The chain recombines TRBV5-1 with TRBJ2-1; 8 bases agree with TRBD2. CDR1 SGHRS and CDR2 YFSETQ come from the germline V gene. The CDR3 is made up of 18 amino acids. Germline trimming cut 0 bases from V and 7 bases from J; bases unmatched to any gene: 15. The CDR3 coding sequence is TGCGCCAGCAGCTTGGGCCGCCTCCTAGCGGGTGACGGTAATGAGCAGTTCTTC. Residues: CASSLGRLLAGDGNEQFF.

A few counts support this clonotype. The chain is built from TRBV12-3 or TRBV12-4 and TRBJ2-5, with 8 positions matching TRBD1. Unmatched junction bases numbered 5, after V lost 4 bases and J lost 1 base. CDR3 length equals 15 residues. CDR3 region: CASSSQGDFQETQYF. CDR3 DNA: TGTGCCAGCAGTTCACAGGGGGACTTCCAAGAGACCCAGTACTTC.

The V gene is TRBV5-1, the J gene TRBJ2-7, with D tentatively TRBD1 (7 bases). The CDR3 consists of 15 residues. V lost 4 bases and J lost 6, with 20 bases in between. CDR1 and CDR2 from the germline V gene are SGHRS and YFSETQ. CDR3 sequence: CASSSLRGTESEQYF. The CDR3 nucleotides are TGCGCCAGCAGCAGCCTACGCGGGACAGAATCCGAGCAGTACTTC.

This chain joins TRBV3-1 and TRBJ2-7; TRBD1 aligns across 7 bases. Germline V gives CDR1 LGHDT, CDR2 YNNKEL (reference sequence). The CDR3 has 19 residues. The V gene end was trimmed by 0 bases and the J gene end by 2 bases; junction bases not matched to a gene: 16. The CDR3 sequence: CASSQDNPDEGTEAYEQYF. DNA of the CDR3: TGTGCCAGCAGCCAAGATAACCCCGACGAAGGGACAGAAGCCTACGAGCAGTACTTC.

Many counts were recorded for this clonotype. The chain carries TRBV10-2 and TRBJ2-2, with no clear D. The CDR3 has 17 amino acids. V gave up 8 bases and J gave up 0 bases, with 19 bases separating them. The V gene's germline CDR1 is WSHSY and CDR2 SAAADI. CDR3 amino acids: CASLRAKYFTNTGELFF. In nucleotides, the CDR3 is TGCGCCAGCTTACGGGCCAAATACTTTACGAACACCGGGGAGCTGTTTTTT.

This clonotype was detected only a few times. The V call is TRBV3-1, the J call TRBJ2-1, with D perhaps TRBD1 or TRBD2 (6 bases each). Germline CDR1 reads LGHDT; CDR2 reads YNNKEL (reference sequence). The CDR3 has 14 residues. V was trimmed by 4 bases and J by 8 bases, leaving 15 bases between them. CDR3 sequence: CASSRGAGWDEQFF. The CDR3 nucleotides are TGTGCCAGCAGCCGGGGGGCGGGATGGGATGAGCAGTTCTTC.

This clonotype was seen many times. The genes are TRBV2 and TRBJ2-3; D is ambiguous. Germline values: CDR1 SNHLY, CDR2 FYNNEI. This CDR3 comprises 14 residues. Trimming removed 4 bases from V and 1 base from J, with 9 bases in between. The CDR3, as DNA: TGTGCCAGCAGTGTTACCCTAGGCACAGATACGCAGTATTTT. Translated, it gives CASSVTLGTDTQYF.

The chain recombines TRBV12-3 or TRBV12-4 with TRBJ2-7; 7 positions match TRBD2. V shed 3 bases, J shed 2 bases, and the junction held 4 bases outside the gene matches. This CDR3 has 14 amino acids. In DNA form, the CDR3 reads TGTGCCAGCAGTTTCGGGCTAGCGGCCTACGAGCAGTACTTC. Protein product: CASSFGLAAYEQYF.

The rearrangement joins TRBV20-1 to TRBJ2-4; TRBD2 matches 8 bases. V dropped 3 bases and J dropped 6; count of bases not matched to a gene: 4. Germline CDR1 and CDR2: DFQATT and SNEGSKA (reference sequence). This CDR3 has 13 amino acids. CDR3 in DNA: TGCAGTGCTAGTCTAGCGGGCTTAAACATTCAGTACTTC. Amino acid sequence: CSASLAGLNIQYF.

This clonotype was found a few times. The chain is built from TRBV4-1 and TRBJ2-7, with TRBD2 matching over 8 bases. V shed 2 bases, J shed 0 bases, and the junction held 9 bases outside the gene matches. CDR1 is MGHRA and CDR2 is YSYEKL in the germline V gene. CDR3 length: 17 residues. The CDR3 here is CASSQLAGPSSSYEQYF. Written as DNA, the CDR3 is TGCGCCAGCAGCCAACTAGCGGGCCCGTCCAGCTCCTACGAGCAGTACTTC.

A note on this clonotype: Germline is not matched at one junction end, which may reflect a read error. This rearrangement joins TRBV7-6 to TRBJ2-1, with 9 nucleotides matching TRBD1. Germline lookup yields CDR1 SGHVS and CDR2 FNYEAQ. The length of the CDR3 is 15 residues. CDR3 coding DNA: TGTACCAGCAGCTCCCCGGACAGGGGTTGGGATGAGCAGTTCTTC. Its translation: CTSSSPDRGWDEQFF.

This clonotype was counted at least ten times. The rearrangement uses TRBV4-1 and TRBJ2-5, with 12 bases that match TRBD2. With V trimmed by 1 base and J by 1 base, 4 bases remained unmatched. This CDR3 comprises 17 residues. From germline, CDR1 is MGHRA and CDR2 YSYEKL. This CDR3 is CASSQGLAGELQETQYF. CDR3 in DNA: TGCGCCAGCAGCCAAGGACTAGCGGGAGAGCTCCAAGAGACCCAGTACTTC.

In its sample, this clonotype was seen many times. V is TRBV4-1 and J is TRBJ2-2; TRBD2 is a possible D gene (6 bases). The CDR3 has 14 amino acids. Germline-derived CDR1 and CDR2 are MGHRA and YSYEKL. Between the trimmed V and J ends, which lost 1 base and 7 bases, there was a span of 10 bases. The CDR3 DNA reads TGCGCCAGCAGCCAAGTCGGGGGTATCGGGGAGCTGTTTTTT. It yields the protein CASSQVGGIGELFF.

The chain combines TRBV4-1 with TRBJ2-2, with a tentative D call TRBD2 (5 bases). The germline V and J ends were trimmed by 3 bases and 7 bases, with 9 bases remaining between them. CDR1 MGHRA and CDR2 YSYEKL come from the germline V gene. This CDR3 comprises 13 residues. The CDR3 spells CASSQASSGELFF. CDR3 in DNA: TGCGCCAGCAGCCAGGCTAGCAGCGGGGAGCTGTTTTTT.

This clonotype was seen a few times. V is TRBV29-1 and J is TRBJ1-1; 7 nucleotides line up with TRBD1. V dropped 4 bases and J dropped 5; count of bases not matched to a gene: 7. CDR1 and CDR2 (germline): SQVTM, ANQGSEA. The CDR3 runs 13 residues. In DNA form, the CDR3 reads TGCAGCGTTGTGGGGAGGGGGCGGACTGAAGCTTTCTTT. Protein sequence: CSVVGRGRTEAFF.

This clonotype was counted a few times. This chain joins TRBV7-6 and TRBJ2-7; no clear D gene. This CDR3 region has 14 residues. Germline V gene sequence: CDR1 SGHVS, CDR2 FNYEAQ. V was pared by 1 base and J by 0 bases, with 7 bases between. CDR3 nucleotide sequence: TGTGCCAGCAGCTTAGGCCACCTCTCCTACGAGCAGTACTTC. This codes for CASSLGHLSYEQYF.

The CDR3 is CASSYVNSPLHF. The CDR3 nucleotides are TGTGCCAGCAGTTACGTTAATTCACCCCTCCACTTT. The chain couples TRBV6-5 to TRBJ1-6; D unclear. The CDR3 totals 12 residues. The germline gives CDR1 MNHEY, CDR2 SVGAGI. Trimming pared 2 bases from V and 6 bases from J, leaving 2 bases between.

This clonotype was seen a few times. The chain couples TRBV7-2 to TRBJ2-7; 8 bases map to TRBD2. CDR1 is SGHTA and CDR2 is FQGNSA in the germline V gene. The CDR3 is made up of 14 amino acids. Losses at the gene ends were 4 bases for V and 6 bases for J; bases not matched to a gene: 8. The CDR3 DNA sequence: TGTGCCAGCAGCTCCCGGACTAGCTCATCCGAGCAGTACTTC. This encodes CASSSRTSSSEQYF.

V usage is TRBV10-3 and J usage is TRBJ2-1; 14 bases align to TRBD2. Germline trimming cut 6 bases from V and 5 bases from J; bases unmatched to any gene: 3. The CDR3 has 15 residues. Germline V gene lookup returns CDR1 ENHRY and CDR2 SYGVKD. In DNA form, the CDR3 reads TGTGCCATCAGCCGGGGACTAGCGGGAGACAATGAGCAGTTCTTC. Translated, it gives CAISRGLAGDNEQFF.

CDR3 nucleotides: TGTGCTAGTGGTAGAAACAGGGATCCTCGCGGGGAGCTGTTTTTT. It specifies CASGRNRDPRGELFF. The V and J genes are TRBV12-5 and TRBJ2-2; D may be TRBD1 (6 bases). Per the germline V gene, CDR1 is LGHNT and CDR2 is FRNRAP. The CDR3 is 15 residues long. V lost 5 bases, J lost 7 bases, and 17 bases lay in between.

This chain's CDR3 is CASSLADRAYEQFF. The CDR3 DNA reads as TGCGCCAGCAGCTTGGCGGACAGGGCCTATGAGCAGTTCTTC. This chain joins TRBV5-1 and TRBJ2-1, with 8 positions matching TRBD1. From germline, CDR1 is SGHRS and CDR2 YFSETQ. With V trimmed by 0 bases and J by 8 bases, 4 bases remained unmatched. The CDR3 totals 14 residues.

The genes are TRBV11-2 and TRBJ2-1; 7 nucleotides match TRBD2. V was pared by 5 bases and J by 5 bases, with 6 bases of the junction left unmatched. Germline loops: CDR1 SGHAT, CDR2 FQNNGV. The CDR3 covers 14 residues. Here the CDR3 reads CASSQGLTNNEQFF. The CDR3 DNA follows: TGTGCCAGCAGCCAGGGACTAACGAACAATGAGCAGTTCTTC.

Ten or more counts support this clonotype. The rearrangement uses TRBV10-3 and TRBJ1-6; 7 nucleotides line up with TRBD1. Germline CDR1 ENHRY, CDR2 SYGVKD. V gave up 6 bases and J gave up 8 bases; unmatched junction bases: 7. This CDR3 spans 14 amino acids. The CDR3 here is CAIRRQGPDSPLHF. The DNA for the CDR3 is TGTGCCATCAGACGACAGGGCCCGGATTCACCCCTCCACTTT.

A few counts support this clonotype. J is TRBJ1-2 and V is TRBV4-3; 9 bases are shared with TRBD1. The CDR3 totals 17 residues. Germline V lookup: CDR1 LGHNA, CDR2 YSLEER. J gave up 0 bases and V 0 bases, and 5 bases lay outside the gene matches. The CDR3 bases are TGCGCCAGCAGCCAAGACTGGACAGGGGCCGCTAACTATGGCTACACCTTC. As protein: CASSQDWTGAANYGYTF.